This T cell receptor (beta chain) originates from a study of blood T cell repertoires in COVID-19. At the level of the study: The United States, Italy and Spain were the sources of the acute and convalescent COVID-19 samples.

Original handling: Scientists estimated how many nucleated cells there were by amplifying reference gene primers. TCRdb's copy holds only in-frame clones and misses some; the assay was immunoSEQ multiplex PCR. For V, J and clone size, that table is used; D and trimming come from the DNA. Among 180,000 or so clones listed, approximately 82% were seen once. Participant-given clinical history determined each cohort assignment. Germline V gene sequence: CDR1 SGHVS, CDR2 FQNEAQ. With 5 bases clipped from V and 2 bases from J, the junction kept 5 bases outside the gene matches. The CDR3 runs 14 residues. This clonotype was sampled from a woman in her forties or fifties in a cohort exposed to, infected with or recovered from COVID-19 (not recorded which). The chain carries TRBV7-8 and TRBJ1-1; 7 bases are shared with TRBD1. The specimen was PBMCs or T cells enriched from blood (not recorded which). The CDR3 bases are TGTGCCAGCAGCCGAGACAGGGTTAACACTGAAGCTTTCTTT. Its protein product is CASSRDRVNTEAFF.